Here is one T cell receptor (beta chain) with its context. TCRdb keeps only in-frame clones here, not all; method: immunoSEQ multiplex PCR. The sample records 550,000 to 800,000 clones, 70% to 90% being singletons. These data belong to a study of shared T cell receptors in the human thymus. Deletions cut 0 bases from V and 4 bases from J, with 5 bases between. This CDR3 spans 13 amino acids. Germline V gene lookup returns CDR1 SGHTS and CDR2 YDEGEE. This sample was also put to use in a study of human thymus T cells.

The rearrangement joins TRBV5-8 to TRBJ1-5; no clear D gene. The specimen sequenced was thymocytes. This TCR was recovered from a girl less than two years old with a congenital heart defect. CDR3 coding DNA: TGTGCCAGCAGCTTGGGTCAGAATCAGCCCCAGCATTTT. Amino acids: CASSLGQNQPQHF.